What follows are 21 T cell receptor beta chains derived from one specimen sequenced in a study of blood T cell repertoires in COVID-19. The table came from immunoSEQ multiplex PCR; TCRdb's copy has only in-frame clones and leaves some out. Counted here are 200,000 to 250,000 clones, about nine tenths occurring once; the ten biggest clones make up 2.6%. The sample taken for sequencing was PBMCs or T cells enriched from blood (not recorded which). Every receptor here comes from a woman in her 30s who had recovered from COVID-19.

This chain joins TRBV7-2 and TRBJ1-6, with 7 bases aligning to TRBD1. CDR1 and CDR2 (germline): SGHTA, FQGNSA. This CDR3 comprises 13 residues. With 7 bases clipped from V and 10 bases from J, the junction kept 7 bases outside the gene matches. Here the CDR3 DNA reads TGTGCCAGCAACCTAGACAGGGCGTCACCCCTCCACTTT. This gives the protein CASNLDRASPLHF. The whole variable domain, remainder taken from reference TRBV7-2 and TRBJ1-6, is GAGVSQSPSNKVTEKGKDVELRCDPISGHTALYWYRQSLGQGLEFLIYFQGNSAPDKSGLPSDRFSAERTGGSVSTLTIQRTQQEDSAVYLCASNLDRASPLHFGNGTRLTVT.

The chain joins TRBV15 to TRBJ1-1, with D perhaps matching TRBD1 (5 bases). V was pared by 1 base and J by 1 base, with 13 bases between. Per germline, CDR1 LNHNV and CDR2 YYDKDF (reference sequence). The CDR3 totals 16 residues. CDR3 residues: CATSRGEQGANTEAFF. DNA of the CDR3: TGTGCCACCAGCAGAGGTGAACAAGGGGCGAACACTGAAGCTTTCTTT.

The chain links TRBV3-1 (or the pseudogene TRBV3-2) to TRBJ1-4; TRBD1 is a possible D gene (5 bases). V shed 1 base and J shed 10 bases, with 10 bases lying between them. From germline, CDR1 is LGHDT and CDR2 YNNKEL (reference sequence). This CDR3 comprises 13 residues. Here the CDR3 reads CASSQGDRGKLFF. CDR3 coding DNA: TGTGCCAGCAGCCAAGGGGATAGGGGAAAACTGTTTTTT.

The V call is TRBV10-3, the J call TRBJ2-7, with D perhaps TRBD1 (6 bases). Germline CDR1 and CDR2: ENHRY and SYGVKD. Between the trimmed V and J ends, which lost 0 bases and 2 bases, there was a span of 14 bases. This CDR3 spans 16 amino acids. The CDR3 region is CAISESNRTAPYEQYF. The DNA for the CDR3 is TGTGCCATCAGTGAGTCGAACCGGACAGCTCCCTACGAGCAGTACTTC.

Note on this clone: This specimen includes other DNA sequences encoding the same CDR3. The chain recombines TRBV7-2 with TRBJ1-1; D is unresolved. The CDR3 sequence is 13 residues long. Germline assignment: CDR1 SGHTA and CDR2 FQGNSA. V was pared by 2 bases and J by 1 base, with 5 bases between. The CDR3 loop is CASSLNRNTEAFF. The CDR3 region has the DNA TGTGCCAGCAGCTTAAACAGGAACACTGAAGCTTTCTTT.

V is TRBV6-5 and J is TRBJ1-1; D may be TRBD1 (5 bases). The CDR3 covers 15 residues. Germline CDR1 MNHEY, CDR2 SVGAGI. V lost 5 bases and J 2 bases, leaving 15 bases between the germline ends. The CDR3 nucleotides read TGTGCCAGCAGTCAATCGGGGGGGTTAAACACTGAAGCTTTCTTT. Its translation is CASSQSGGLNTEAFF.

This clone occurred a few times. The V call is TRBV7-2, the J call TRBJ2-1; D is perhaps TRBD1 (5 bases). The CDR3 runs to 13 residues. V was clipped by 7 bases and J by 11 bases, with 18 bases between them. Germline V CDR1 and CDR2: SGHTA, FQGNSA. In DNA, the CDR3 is TGTGCCAGCACGTATGAGGCGAACAGGCAGCAGTTCTTC. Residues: CASTYEANRQQFF. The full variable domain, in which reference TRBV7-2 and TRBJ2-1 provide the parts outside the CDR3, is GAGVSQSPSNKVTEKGKDVELRCDPISGHTALYWYRQSLGQGLEFLIYFQGNSAPDKSGLPSDRFSAERTGGSVSTLTIQRTQQEDSAVYLCASTYEANRQQFFGPGTRLTVL.

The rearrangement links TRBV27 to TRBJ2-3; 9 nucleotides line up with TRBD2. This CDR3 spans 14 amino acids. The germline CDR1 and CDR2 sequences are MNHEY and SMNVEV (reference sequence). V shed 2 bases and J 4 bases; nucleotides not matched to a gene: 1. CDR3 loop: CASSLIAGADTQYF. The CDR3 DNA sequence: TGTGCCAGCAGTTTAATAGCGGGGGCAGATACGCAGTATTTT.

CDR3 nucleotide sequence: TGTGCCAGCAGCTTAAGCGGGGGGGCCGGGGAAAACATTCAGTACTTC. This codes for CASSLSGGAGENIQYF. This sequence joins TRBV7-2 and TRBJ2-4; the match to TRBD2 covers 10 bases. The CDR3 totals 16 residues. Germline assignment: CDR1 SGHTA and CDR2 FQGNSA. The J segment lost 5 bases and the V segment lost 2 bases, leaving 6 bases of the junction unmatched.

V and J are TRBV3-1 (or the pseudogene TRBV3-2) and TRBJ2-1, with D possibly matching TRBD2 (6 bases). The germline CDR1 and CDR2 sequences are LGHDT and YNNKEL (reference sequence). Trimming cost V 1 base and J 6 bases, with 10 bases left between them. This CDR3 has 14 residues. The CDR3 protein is CASSQVTGGNEQFF. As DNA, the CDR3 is TGTGCCAGCAGCCAAGTCACCGGGGGCAATGAGCAGTTCTTC.

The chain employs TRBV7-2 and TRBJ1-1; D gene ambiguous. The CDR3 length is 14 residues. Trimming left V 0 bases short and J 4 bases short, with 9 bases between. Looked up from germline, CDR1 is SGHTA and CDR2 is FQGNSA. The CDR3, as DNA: TGTGCCAGCAGCTTAGCCCTATCCGGCACTGAAGCTTTCTTT. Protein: CASSLALSGTEAFF.

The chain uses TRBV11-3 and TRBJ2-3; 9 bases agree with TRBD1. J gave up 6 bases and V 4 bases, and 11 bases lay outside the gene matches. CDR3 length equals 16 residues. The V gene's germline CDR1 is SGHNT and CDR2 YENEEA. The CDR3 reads CASSSGRQGGEDTQYF. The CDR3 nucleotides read TGTGCCAGCAGCTCAGGCCGACAGGGGGGCGAGGATACGCAGTATTTT.

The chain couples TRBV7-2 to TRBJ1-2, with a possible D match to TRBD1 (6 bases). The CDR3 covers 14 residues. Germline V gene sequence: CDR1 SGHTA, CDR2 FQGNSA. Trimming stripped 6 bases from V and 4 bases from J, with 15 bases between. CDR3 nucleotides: TGTGCCAGCAGTATAGGACAGAGGTCCTATGGCTACACCTTC. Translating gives CASSIGQRSYGYTF.

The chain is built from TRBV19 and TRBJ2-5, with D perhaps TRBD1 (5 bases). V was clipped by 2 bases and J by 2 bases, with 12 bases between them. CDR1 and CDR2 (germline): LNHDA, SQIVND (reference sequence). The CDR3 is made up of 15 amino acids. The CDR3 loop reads CASSIRAGNQETQYF. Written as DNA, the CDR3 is TGTGCCAGTAGTATAAGGGCAGGGAATCAAGAGACCCAGTACTTC.

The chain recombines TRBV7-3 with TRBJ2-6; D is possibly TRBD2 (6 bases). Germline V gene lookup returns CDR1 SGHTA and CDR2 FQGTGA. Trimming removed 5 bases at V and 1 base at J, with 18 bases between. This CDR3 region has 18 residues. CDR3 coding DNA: TGTGCCAGCAGCATACGGGCCTCTGGAGGGTCTGGGGCCAACGTCCTGACTTTC. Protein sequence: CASSIRASGGSGANVLTF.

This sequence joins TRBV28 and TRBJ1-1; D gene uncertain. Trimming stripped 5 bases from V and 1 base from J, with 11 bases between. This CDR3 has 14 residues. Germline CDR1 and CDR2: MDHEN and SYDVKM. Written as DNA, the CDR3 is TGTGCCAGCAGTCCCTCAGGCGCGAACACTGAAGCTTTCTTT. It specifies CASSPSGANTEAFF. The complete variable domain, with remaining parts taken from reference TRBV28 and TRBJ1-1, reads DVKVTQSSRYLVKRTGEKVFLECVQDMDHENMFWYRQDPGLGLRLIYFSYDVKMKEKGDIPEGYSVSREKKERFSLILESASTNQTSMYLCASSPSGANTEAFFGQGTRLTVV.

The chain's CDR3 is CASSLGPGQGADGYTF. Written as DNA, the CDR3 is TGTGCCAGCAGCTTAGGTCCGGGACAGGGGGCGGATGGCTACACCTTC. The V call is TRBV7-2, the J call TRBJ1-2; 12 nucleotides align to TRBD1. V dropped 1 base and J dropped 6; count of bases not matched to a gene: 6. The germline gives CDR1 SGHTA, CDR2 FQGNSA. This CDR3 comprises 16 residues.

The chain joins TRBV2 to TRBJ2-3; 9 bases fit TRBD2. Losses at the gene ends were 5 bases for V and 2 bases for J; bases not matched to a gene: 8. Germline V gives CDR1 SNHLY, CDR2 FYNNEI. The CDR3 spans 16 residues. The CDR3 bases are TGTGCCAGCAGTCTTATAGCGGGGGCAAACACAGATACGCAGTATTTT. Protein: CASSLIAGANTDTQYF.

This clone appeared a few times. The CDR3 is CAISEGDRGRQPQHF. The CDR3 coding sequence is TGTGCCATCAGTGAAGGGGACAGGGGGCGGCAGCCCCAGCATTTT. The chain has TRBV10-3 and TRBJ1-5, with 12 bases matching TRBD1. The CDR3 spans 15 residues. Trimming took 3 bases from V and 7 from J; bases not matched to a gene: 4. Germline CDR1 ENHRY, CDR2 SYGVKD.

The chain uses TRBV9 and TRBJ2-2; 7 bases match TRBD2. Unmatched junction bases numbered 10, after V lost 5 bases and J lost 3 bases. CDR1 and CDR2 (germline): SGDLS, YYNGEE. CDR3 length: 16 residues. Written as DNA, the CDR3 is TGTGCCAGCAGTGGGTCTAGCGGTACAGACACCGGGGAGCTGTTTTTT. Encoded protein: CASSGSSGTDTGELFF.

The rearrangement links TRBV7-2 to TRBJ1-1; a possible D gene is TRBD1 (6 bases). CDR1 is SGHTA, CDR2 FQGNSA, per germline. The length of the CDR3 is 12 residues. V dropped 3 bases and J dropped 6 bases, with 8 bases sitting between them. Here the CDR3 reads CASSFGQSEAFF. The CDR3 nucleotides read TGTGCCAGCAGCTTCGGACAGTCTGAAGCTTTCTTT. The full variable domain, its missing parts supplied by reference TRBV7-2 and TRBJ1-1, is GAGVSQSPSNKVTEKGKDVELRCDPISGHTALYWYRQSLGQGLEFLIYFQGNSAPDKSGLPSDRFSAERTGGSVSTLTIQRTQQEDSAVYLCASSFGQSEAFFGQGTRLTVV.